A selection of T cell receptor beta chains follows, all from one sample in a study of T-cell reconstitution after alpha-beta-depleted transplantation in children. Each CDR3 protein gets one entry after TCRdb re-called the PCR reads with MiXCR. In the table there are some 200,000 distinct CDR3 sequences, approximately 6.6% of which are singletons. Sequencing was performed on PBMCs from the stem cell graft donor, taken from the stem cell graft. These TCRs come from a human donor who donated a stem cell graft to a child with Wiskott-Aldrich syndrome. Each CDR3 is given with its conserved first and last residue. A D gene is named only where the DNA matches it firmly. Only part of the rows carry a size: once, few, many, or a class if the clone is expanded.

D: .; size: many; V: TRBV29-1; J: TRBJ2-7; DNA: TGCAGCGTTGAATTTGGGGGGCTCGAGCAGTACTTC; CDR3: CSVEFGGLEQYF
D: TRBD2; size: many; V: TRBV5-1; J: TRBJ2-7; DNA: TGCGCCAGCAGCTTGGAAGCGGGAATCTCCTACGAGCAGTACTTC; CDR3: CASSLEAGISYEQYF
D: TRBD2; size: many; V: TRBV7-8; J: TRBJ2-3; DNA: TGTGCCAGCAGCTTAGTTTCTAGCGGGAATGTTGGTTGGACAGATACGCAGTATTTT; CDR3: CASSLVSSGNVGWTDTQYF
D: .; size: many; V: TRBV27; J: TRBJ2-7; DNA: TGTGCCAGCATAAGGGGGAACGAGCAGTACTTC; CDR3: CASIRGNEQYF
D: TRBD1; size: many; V: TRBV29-1; J: TRBJ2-6; DNA: TGCAGCGTCCCCACTTCACAGGGGGCGACTGGGGCCAACGTCCTGACTTTC; CDR3: CSVPTSQGATGANVLTF
D: TRBD1; size: many; V: TRBV7-9; J: TRBJ2-5; DNA: TGTGCCAGCAGCACAGGGACAGTGGAGCAAGAGACCCAGTACTTC; CDR3: CASSTGTVEQETQYF
D: TRBD1; size: few; V: TRBV3-1; J: TRBJ1-5; DNA: TGTGCCAGCAGCCAATCCGCCGGGACAGGGGGCCAGCCCCAGCATTTT; CDR3: CASSQSAGTGGQPQHF
D: TRBD1; size: many; V: TRBV12-3/TRBV12-4; J: TRBJ2-5; DNA: TGTGCCAGCAGTTTGACAGGGGGTGCGGAGACCCAGTACTTC; CDR3: CASSLTGGAETQYF
D: .; size: many; V: TRBV5-5; J: TRBJ1-1; DNA: TGTGCCAGCAGCTTCGTTTTCTTGGGGAGGGATGAAGCTTTCTTT; CDR3: CASSFVFLGRDEAFF
D: .; size: many; V: TRBV3-1; J: TRBJ1-5; DNA: TGTGCCAGCAGCCAAGGACGGAACGGACAGCCCCAGCATTTT; CDR3: CASSQGRNGQPQHF
D: .; size: many; V: TRBV7-2; J: TRBJ1-2; DNA: TGTGCCAGCAGCTCTTACGGGCGCGAGGATTATGGCTACACCTTC; CDR3: CASSSYGREDYGYTF
D: TRBD1; size: .; V: TRBV7-2; J: TRBJ2-7; DNA: TGTGCCAGCAGGAGGACAGGGGCGTTCTACGAGCAGTACTTC; CDR3: CASRRTGAFYEQYF
D: .; size: many; V: TRBV14; J: TRBJ2-1; DNA: TGTGCCAGCAGCAAGTTCGGGACTTCCTACAATGAGCAGTTCTTC; CDR3: CASSKFGTSYNEQFF
D: .; size: many; V: TRBV29-1; J: TRBJ1-1; DNA: TGCAGCGGGCGAACAGGGAACACTGAAGCTTTCTTT; CDR3: CSGRTGNTEAFF
D: .; size: many; V: TRBV5-1; J: TRBJ2-2; DNA: TGCGCCAGCAGCTTGAGTGGGATGGGCAACACCGGGGAGCTGTTTTTT; CDR3: CASSLSGMGNTGELFF
D: .; size: many; V: TRBV20-1; J: TRBJ2-7; DNA: TGCAGTGCTCGGGGACTGAATACCCTCTACGAGCAGTACTTC; CDR3: CSARGLNTLYEQYF